What follows are 28 T cell receptor beta chains derived from one specimen sequenced in a study of cytomegalovirus exposure and HLA in healthy donors. Use of 60 Vbeta and 13 Jbeta primers characterized the PCR. TCRdb keeps only in-frame clones here, not all; method: immunoSEQ multiplex PCR. The sample gives about 130,000 clones, 65% to 75% of which show up once; 5.8% is in the top ten. The specimen was PBMCs. These receptors originate from a woman aged 45-65 years in good health and CMV-seropositive.

The chain is built from TRBV2 and TRBJ2-5; D unclear. The germline CDR1 and CDR2 sequences are SNHLY and FYNNEI. With 8 bases removed from V and 1 base from J, the gap between germline ends came to 8 bases. The CDR3 consists of 12 residues. The CDR3 coding sequence is TGTGCCAGCGAGTACAGCCAAGAGACCCAGTACTTC. Translating gives CASEYSQETQYF.

With regard to this clone: The junction does not match germline at one end; this may be a read error. This chain joins TRBV6-5 and TRBJ1-2; D perhaps matches TRBD1 (5 bases). The CDR3 runs 11 residues. Germline assignment: CDR1 MNHEY and CDR2 SVGAGI. CDR3 nucleotides: TGTGCCAGCTCTCGGGGGGACGGCTACCCCTTC. It is translated as CASSRGDGYPF.

The CDR3 nucleotides read TGTGCCACCGCAGGGGCTATTCAGCCCCAGCATTTT. Translated: CATAGAIQPQHF. V and J are TRBV6-6 and TRBJ1-5; D perhaps matches TRBD1 (6 bases). CDR3 length: 12 residues. Germline V gene data show CDR1 as MNHNY and CDR2 as SVGAGI (reference sequence). V was trimmed by 10 bases and J by 6 bases, leaving 13 bases between them.

This chain joins TRBV7-9 and TRBJ1-1; D is unclear. CDR1 and CDR2 (germline): SEHNR, FQNEAQ (reference sequence). The CDR3 runs to 14 residues. V was trimmed by 5 bases and J by 3 bases, leaving 13 bases between them. CDR3 in amino acids: CASSPNLRDTEAFF. DNA of the CDR3: TGTGCCAGCAGCCCGAACCTTCGGGACACTGAAGCTTTCTTT.

The sample holds a few counts of this clone. The chain is built from TRBV7-9 and TRBJ1-5, with a tentative D call TRBD1 (6 bases). Per germline, CDR1 SEHNR and CDR2 FQNEAQ (reference sequence). The V end lost 5 bases, the J end lost 3 bases, and 11 bases lay between the germline ends. The CDR3 has 14 residues. The CDR3 loop is CASSGPGVNQPQHF. The CDR3 nucleotides read TGTGCCAGCAGCGGCCCAGGGGTCAATCAGCCCCAGCATTTT.

This chain uses TRBV15 with TRBJ1-4; D unresolved. This CDR3 has 14 amino acids. Looked up from germline, CDR1 is LNHNV and CDR2 is YYDKDF (reference sequence). The V end was cut by 0 bases, the J end by 7 bases, with 9 bases between. For the CDR3, the DNA is TGTGCCACCAGCAGAGATCCCACCGGTGAAAAACTGTTTTTT. It is translated as CATSRDPTGEKLFF. Variable domain in full (rest from reference TRBV15 and TRBJ1-4): DAMVIQNPRYQVTQFGKPVTLSCSQTLNHNVMYWYQQKSSQAPKLLFHYYDKDFNNEADTPDNFQSRRPNTSFCFLDIRSPGLGDTAMYLCATSRDPTGEKLFFGSGTQLSVL.

The chain has TRBV7-9 and TRBJ2-5; D perhaps matches TRBD1 (6 bases). The CDR3 contains 16 residues. The germline gives CDR1 SEHNR, CDR2 FQNEAQ (reference sequence). V lost 3 bases and J 0 bases, leaving 14 bases between the germline ends. CDR3 residues: CASSFRDTSYQETQYF. The CDR3 DNA is TGTGCCAGCAGCTTCCGGGACACCTCGTACCAAGAGACCCAGTACTTC.

The rearrangement joins TRBV7-9 to TRBJ1-6; D is unclear. Germline loops: CDR1 SEHNR, CDR2 FQNEAQ (reference sequence). CDR3 length: 13 residues. Deletions cut 5 bases from V and 7 bases from J, with 9 bases between. The CDR3 DNA is TGTGCCAGCAGCCCAGTACAGAATTCACCCCTCCACTTT. Translation: CASSPVQNSPLHF.

The rearrangement uses TRBV6-5 and TRBJ2-2; 7 nucleotides agree with TRBD1. Looked up from germline, CDR1 is MNHEY and CDR2 is SVGAGI. This CDR3 is built from 15 residues. After removal of 4 bases from V and 9 bases from J, the junction contained 11 bases not matched to a gene. This CDR3 is CASSSTGIEARELFF. The CDR3 DNA sequence: TGTGCCAGCAGTTCGACAGGGATCGAGGCGAGGGAGCTGTTTTTT.

This rearrangement joins TRBV5-6 to TRBJ1-1, with unresolved D. CDR3 length equals 15 residues. Germline V gives CDR1 SGHDT, CDR2 YYEEEE. V lost 5 bases and J 0 bases, leaving 14 bases between the germline ends. The CDR3 region has the DNA TGTGCCAGCAGTCTCGATCGGGAACTGAACACTGAAGCTTTCTTT. Its protein product is CASSLDRELNTEAFF.

The V gene is TRBV19, the J gene TRBJ2-7; perhaps TRBD1 as D (6 bases). Looked up from germline, CDR1 is LNHDA and CDR2 is SQIVND (reference sequence). The CDR3 has 14 residues. V lost 6 bases and J lost 4, with 16 bases in between. CDR3 sequence: CASSGRGQLYEQYF. The DNA for the CDR3 is TGTGCCAGTAGCGGCCGGGGACAACTTTACGAGCAGTACTTC. Looking up the rest from reference TRBV19 and TRBJ2-7 gives the full variable domain: DGGITQSPKYLFRKEGQNVTLSCEQNLNHDAMYWYRQDPGQGLRLIYYSQIVNDFQKGDIAEGYSVSREKKESFPLTVTSAQKNPTAFYLCASSGRGQLYEQYFGPGTRLTVT.

The chain is built from TRBV7-2 and TRBJ1-2, with D possibly matching TRBD1 (6 bases). The V end was cut by 4 bases, the J end by 5 bases, with 11 bases between. Germline loops: CDR1 SGHTA, CDR2 FQGNSA. The CDR3 has 13 amino acids. The CDR3 DNA is TGTGCCAGCAGCTCCGGACAGCTGTATGGCTACACCTTC. As protein: CASSSGQLYGYTF.

In this sample, this clone turned up once. DNA for the CDR3: TGTGCCAGCAGTCCAGGACTAGCGGTCTACAATGAGCAGTTCTTC. It specifies CASSPGLAVYNEQFF. The chain joins TRBV6-5 to TRBJ2-1, with TRBD2 identical over 10 bases. After removal of 5 bases from V and 3 bases from J, the junction contained 4 bases not matched to a gene. Germline CDR1 MNHEY, CDR2 SVGAGI. The CDR3 length is 15 residues.

V usage is TRBV30 and J usage is TRBJ1-1, with TRBD1 as a possible D gene (6 bases). This CDR3 contains 13 residues. Germline assignment: CDR1 GTSNPN and CDR2 SVGIG (reference sequence). V dropped 3 bases and J dropped 0 bases, with 8 bases sitting between them. The CDR3 DNA is TGTGCCTGGAGACAGGGATTGAACACTGAAGCTTTCTTT. Translated, it gives CAWRQGLNTEAFF.

The rearrangement joins TRBV27 to TRBJ2-3; TRBD2 agrees at 11 bases. Germline CDR1 reads MNHEY; CDR2 reads SMNVEV (reference sequence). Trimming cost V 5 bases and J 2 bases; bases outside gene matches: 6. This CDR3 is 16 amino acids long. This CDR3 is CASSKRLAGYTDTQYF. The CDR3 DNA reads as TGTGCCAGCAGTAAACGACTAGCGGGGTACACAGATACGCAGTATTTT.

The rearrangement joins TRBV7-2 to TRBJ1-6; 7 bases are a match to TRBD1. The CDR3 sequence is 14 residues long. V trimming: 1 base; J trimming: 9 bases; junction bases outside the gene matches: 3. The germline CDR1 and CDR2 sequences are SGHTA and FQGNSA. The CDR3 loop is CASSLVGGGSPLHF. The DNA for the CDR3 is TGTGCCAGCAGCTTAGTAGGGGGCGGTTCACCCCTCCACTTT.

This chain connects TRBV2 to TRBJ2-3; D is undetermined. The CDR3 covers 13 residues. Germline assignment: CDR1 SNHLY and CDR2 FYNNEI. The V and J ends lost 4 bases and 2 bases respectively, with 7 bases between them. This chain's CDR3 is CASSGAFTDTQYF. CDR3 DNA sequence: TGTGCCAGCAGTGGGGCCTTCACAGATACGCAGTATTTT.

J is TRBJ2-3 and V is TRBV7-9; a possible D gene is TRBD1 (6 bases). The CDR3 consists of 12 residues. V lost 7 bases, J lost 5 bases, and 10 bases lay in between. CDR1 and CDR2 from the germline V gene are SEHNR and FQNEAQ (reference sequence). The CDR3 loop is CASTTGQDTQYF. In DNA form, the CDR3 reads TGTGCCAGCACCACAGGGCAAGATACGCAGTATTTT. Together with reference TRBV7-9 and TRBJ2-3, the CDR3 gives the full variable domain: DTGVSQNPRHKITKRGQNVTFRCDPISEHNRLYWYRQTLGQGPEFLTYFQNEAQLEKSRLLSDRFSAERPKGSFSTLEIQRTEQGDSAMYLCASTTGQDTQYFGPGTRLTVL.

This rearrangement joins TRBV5-6 to TRBJ1-2; 9 positions agree with TRBD1. V shed 3 bases and J 4 bases; nucleotides not matched to a gene: 7. CDR1 and CDR2 from the germline V gene are SGHDT and YYEEEE. The CDR3 contains 15 residues. The CDR3 protein is CASSSDRGFGYGYTF. In DNA form, the CDR3 reads TGTGCCAGCAGCTCGGACAGGGGTTTTGGCTATGGCTACACCTTC. Using reference TRBV5-6 and TRBJ1-2 for the parts outside the CDR3, the full variable domain is DAGVTQSPTHLIKTRGQQVTLRCSPKSGHDTVSWYQQALGQGPQFIFQYYEEEERQRGNFPDRFSGHQFPNYSSELNVNALLLGDSALYLCASSSDRGFGYGYTFGSGTRLTVV.

The chain couples TRBV7-6 to TRBJ2-3; possible D gene TRBD1, 5 bases. In germline, CDR1 is SGHVS, CDR2 FNYEAQ. The V end was cut by 1 base, the J end by 3 bases, with 14 bases between. The CDR3 is 16 residues long. This CDR3 reads CASSLGQGSGTDTQYF. CDR3 coding DNA: TGTGCCAGCAGCTTAGGGCAGGGAAGTGGTACAGATACGCAGTATTTT. The full variable domain, with the rest looked up from reference TRBV7-6 and TRBJ2-3, is GAGVSQSPRYKVTKRGQDVALRCDPISGHVSLYWYRQALGQGPEFLTYFNYEAQQDKSGLPNDRFSAERPEGSISTLTIQRTEQRDSAMYRCASSLGQGSGTDTQYFGPGTRLTVL.

V and J are TRBV5-6 and TRBJ1-5, with D possibly being TRBD1 (5 bases). This CDR3 has 16 residues. Germline CDR1 and CDR2: SGHDT and YYEEEE. V lost 1 base to trimming and J lost 8 bases, with 19 bases between them. CDR3 sequence (DNA): TGTGCCAGCAGCTTGTTCGGGGGGTCGTCCCGGGAGCCCCAGCATTTT. Translating gives CASSLFGGSSREPQHF.

The DNA for the CDR3 is TGTGCCAGCAGCGCTGACAGGGATAACTATGGCTACACCTTC. Translated: CASSADRDNYGYTF. This sequence joins TRBV11-2 and TRBJ1-2; 7 bases are shared with TRBD1. Losses at the gene ends were 5 bases for V and 1 base for J; bases not matched to a gene: 4. CDR1 and CDR2 from the germline V gene are SGHAT and FQNNGV. The CDR3 sequence is 14 residues long.

This clone was observed a handful of times. The genes are TRBV4-3 and TRBJ2-7; D is perhaps TRBD1 (5 bases). The V and J ends lost 0 bases and 8 bases respectively, with 11 bases between them. The CDR3 extends over 13 amino acids. CDR1 is LGHNA and CDR2 is YSLEER in the germline V gene. CDR3 nucleotide sequence: TGCGCCAGCAGCCAAGATAGGGGAAACCAGCAGTACTTC. It specifies CASSQDRGNQQYF.

This clone has only one observation. This sequence joins TRBV7-9 and TRBJ1-3; D ambiguous. The length of the CDR3 is 13 residues. The V and J ends lost 4 bases and 2 bases respectively, with 6 bases between them. Germline assignment: CDR1 SEHNR and CDR2 FQNEAQ (reference sequence). The CDR3 sequence: CASSSVAGNTIYF. Here the CDR3 DNA reads TGTGCCAGCAGCTCAGTGGCTGGAAACACCATATATTTT.

The V call is TRBV7-2, the J call TRBJ1-5, with D perhaps matching TRBD1 (6 bases). V was trimmed by 5 bases and J by 3 bases, leaving 17 bases between them. The CDR3 consists of 16 residues. Germline V CDR1 and CDR2: SGHTA, FQGNSA. In DNA, the CDR3 is TGTGCCAGCAGCGGCGAGGGGGTAATATCCAATCAGCCCCAGCATTTT. This translates into CASSGEGVISNQPQHF.

The rearrangement uses TRBV5-6 and TRBJ2-3, with D possibly matching TRBD2 (5 bases). Trimming shortened V by 0 bases and J by 5 bases, and 16 bases separated the two germline ends. Germline V lookup: CDR1 SGHDT, CDR2 YYEEEE. This CDR3 is 16 amino acids long. The CDR3 nucleotides are TGTGCCAGCAGCTTGGAACCGCGGGCCTCGAGAGATACGCAGTATTTT. Protein sequence: CASSLEPRASRDTQYF.

This clone was detected only a few times. The J gene is TRBJ2-1, the V gene TRBV9, with 11 bases matching TRBD2. Losses at the gene ends were 4 bases for V and 9 bases for J; bases not matched to a gene: 9. Germline V CDR1 and CDR2: SGDLS, YYNGEE. The CDR3 has 15 residues. For the CDR3, the DNA is TGTGCCAGCAGCCAGGGGGTAGCGGGGGGGGCTGAGCAGTTCTTC. It specifies CASSQGVAGGAEQFF.

The chain carries TRBV7-2 and TRBJ2-5, with 7 bases lining up with TRBD2. The J segment lost 1 base and the V segment lost 1 base, leaving 6 bases of the junction unmatched. The CDR3 totals 16 residues. Germline assignment: CDR1 SGHTA and CDR2 FQGNSA. The CDR3 spells CASSLGLRETQETQYF. Written as DNA, the CDR3 is TGTGCCAGCAGCTTAGGTTTGCGGGAGACCCAAGAGACCCAGTACTTC.